This entry lists 29 T cell receptor beta chains sequenced from one sample in a study of human T cells and chemical hapten exposure (dated by TCRdb to the early 2020s). Receptor libraries were prepared by RACE. The listed sequencing device is NextSeq 500. Clones were called with MiXCR by TCRdb after fastp trimmed the public reads at Q25, and only in-frame beta chains were retained. Rows are combined by CDR3 protein, so each entry shows the most common genes and DNA. This sample is represented by 150,000 to 200,000 distinct CDR3 sequences; 25% to 35% of them were singletons. 2% to 2.5% of the sample rests with the top ten. The sample's time point label is to be understood as: patch test 3, about 24 weeks after DPC sensitization. The treatment or condition label of this sample denotes: therapeutic diphenylcyclopropenone sensitization with weekly scalp DPC. The sample here was whole blood, taken in connection with sensitization to the hapten diphenylcyclopropenone (DPC). These receptors were obtained from a woman aged 18-35 years with alopecia areata. Some clones in this sample may be carry-over from other donors' samples.

The chain carries TRBV20-1 and TRBJ1-1; D is undetermined. Looked up from germline, CDR1 is DFQATT and CDR2 is SNEGSKA (reference sequence). The V and J ends lost 0 bases and 0 bases respectively, with 14 bases between them. The CDR3 spans 16 residues. CDR3 protein: CSARDWRGPMNTEAFF. The CDR3 DNA reads as TGCAGTGCTAGAGATTGGAGAGGCCCCATGAACACTGAAGCTTTCTTT.

Here the CDR3 reads CASSQAEAYEQYF. CDR3 bases: TGTGCCAGCAGCCAAGCCGAAGCCTACGAGCAGTACTTC. This sequence joins TRBV3-1 and TRBJ2-7, with D unclear. This CDR3 region has 13 residues. The germline gives CDR1 LGHDT, CDR2 YNNKEL (reference sequence). V lost 1 base, J lost 2 bases, and 6 bases lay in between.

This clonotype has just a few counts. This chain uses TRBV20-1 with TRBJ2-4; D call uncertain. CDR1 is DFQATT and CDR2 is SNEGSKA in the germline V gene (reference sequence). Trimming took off 0 bases at V and 3 bases at J, with 15 bases between the two ends. The CDR3 totals 16 residues. This chain's CDR3 is CSARDWDLGLKNIQYF. The CDR3 bases are TGCAGTGCTAGAGATTGGGATTTAGGGCTCAAAAACATTCAGTACTTC.

This clonotype showed up just a few times. The chain carries TRBV7-2 and TRBJ2-5; 7 bases line up with TRBD2. Germline CDR1 is SGHTA and CDR2 is FQGNSA. V dropped 3 bases and J dropped 4; count of bases not matched to a gene: 8. The CDR3 loop spans 15 amino acids. The CDR3 spells CASSFLAGVGETQYF. The CDR3 coding sequence is TGTGCCAGCAGCTTTCTCGCGGGAGTTGGAGAGACCCAGTACTTC.

This chain joins TRBV29-1 and TRBJ2-3; D call uncertain. CDR1 SQVTM and CDR2 ANQGSEA come from the germline V gene. CDR3 size: 14 residues. Trimming pared 4 bases from V and 1 base from J, leaving 12 bases between. CDR3 nucleotide sequence: TGCAGCGTTGTAGAAGGAATAGGCACAGATACGCAGTATTTT. It codes for CSVVEGIGTDTQYF.

This chain links TRBV18 with TRBJ1-6; possible D gene TRBD1, 5 bases. V shed 3 bases and J shed 9 bases, with 12 bases lying between them. Germline values: CDR1 KGHSH, CDR2 LQKENI. CDR3 length: 14 amino acids. Here the CDR3 reads CASSPAGGFSPLHF. In nucleotides, the CDR3 is TGTGCCAGCTCACCGGCCGGGGGATTTTCACCCCTCCACTTT. The complete variable domain, with remaining parts taken from reference TRBV18 and TRBJ1-6, reads NAGVMQNPRHLVRRRGQEARLRCSPMKGHSHVYWYRQLPEEGLKFMVYLQKENIIDESGMPKERFSAEFPKEGPSILRIQQVVRGDSAAYFCASSPAGGFSPLHFGNGTRLTVT.

V is TRBV9 and J is TRBJ1-4, with D possibly being TRBD1 (5 bases). The CDR3 covers 15 residues. V lost 2 bases and J 7 bases, leaving 15 bases between the germline ends. Germline CDR1 SGDLS, CDR2 YYNGEE. The CDR3 reads CASSVEGRTSEKLFF. The CDR3 nucleotides read TGTGCCAGCAGCGTGGAGGGACGGACAAGTGAAAAACTGTTTTTT.

The chain is built from TRBV9 and TRBJ1-6; TRBD1 matches at 8 bases. The CDR3 runs 15 residues. CDR1 SGDLS and CDR2 YYNGEE come from the germline V gene. After removal of 3 bases from V and 6 bases from J, the junction contained 5 bases not matched to a gene. CDR3 loop: CASSATGQGNSPLHF. The CDR3 bases are TGTGCCAGCAGCGCGACTGGACAGGGTAATTCACCCCTCCACTTT. Full variable domain (missing parts from reference TRBV9 and TRBJ1-6): DSGVTQTPKHLITATGQRVTLRCSPRSGDLSVYWYQQSLDQGLQFLIQYYNGEERAKGNILERFSAQQFPDLHSELNLSSLELGDSALYFCASSATGQGNSPLHFGNGTRLTVT.

This chain uses TRBV20-1 with TRBJ1-3; D is ambiguous. The CDR3 spans 13 residues. Looked up from germline, CDR1 is DFQATT and CDR2 is SNEGSKA (reference sequence). Trimming pared 4 bases from V and 0 bases from J, leaving 7 bases between. The CDR3 is CSAITVSGNTIYF. The CDR3 DNA is TGCAGTGCTATAACAGTCTCTGGAAACACCATATATTTT.

This clonotype was observed a handful of times. The V call is TRBV5-1, the J call TRBJ2-3; 9 bases match TRBD2. From germline, CDR1 is SGHRS and CDR2 YFSETQ. The CDR3 totals 14 residues. Trimming at V came to 1 base and at J to 6 bases, leaving 3 bases not matched to a gene. DNA of the CDR3: TGCGCCAGCAGCTTGAGCGGGGGGACGGATACGCAGTATTTT. As protein: CASSLSGGTDTQYF.

This chain uses TRBV6-5 with TRBJ2-1, with D perhaps TRBD1 (5 bases). V was clipped by 2 bases and J by 4 bases, with 12 bases between them. The CDR3 has 15 residues. In germline, CDR1 is MNHEY, CDR2 SVGAGI. CDR3 in amino acids: CASSYRDAGYNEQFF. The CDR3 DNA reads as TGTGCCAGCAGTTACAGGGATGCAGGGTACAATGAGCAGTTCTTC.

The chain is built from TRBV4-3 and TRBJ2-7; D is perhaps TRBD2 (5 bases). This CDR3 has 13 amino acids. The V gene lost 2 bases and the J gene lost 3 bases, with 8 bases spanning the gap. Germline assignment: CDR1 LGHNA and CDR2 YSLEER. The DNA of the CDR3 is TGCGCCAGCAGCCAACAGCGGAACTACGAGCAGTACTTC. Translated, it gives CASSQQRNYEQYF.

This clonotype was detected ten times or more. The V and J genes are TRBV29-1 and TRBJ1-5; D is possibly TRBD1 (6 bases). The CDR3 contains 13 residues. V shed 4 bases and J shed 6 bases, with 13 bases lying between them. CDR1 and CDR2 from the germline V gene are SQVTM and ANQGSEA. The CDR3: CSVGEVGAQPQHF. The CDR3 nucleotides read TGCAGCGTTGGGGAAGTGGGGGCTCAGCCCCAGCATTTT.

The J gene is TRBJ2-6, the V gene TRBV29-1; tentative D call: TRBD1 (6 bases). The V and J ends lost 4 bases and 0 bases respectively, with 13 bases between them. From germline, CDR1 is SQVTM and CDR2 ANQGSEA. There are 16 residues in the CDR3. CDR3 amino acids: CSVVGQGGSGANVLTF. CDR3 sequence (DNA): TGCAGCGTTGTGGGACAAGGGGGCTCTGGGGCCAACGTCCTGACTTTC.

This clonotype came up many times. V and J are TRBV6-2 or TRBV6-3 and TRBJ2-1, with D possibly being TRBD1 (5 bases). The length of the CDR3 is 12 residues. V shed 4 bases and J shed 13 bases, with 14 bases lying between them. Germline CDR1 reads MNHEY; CDR2 reads SVGEGT. The DNA for the CDR3 is TGTGCCAGCAGTTTAGTAGGGGCAGAACAGTTCTTC. Translating gives CASSLVGAEQFF.

V is TRBV12-3 or TRBV12-4 and J is TRBJ2-7; a weak D match, TRBD1 (7 bases). The length of the CDR3 is 14 residues. V was shortened by 6 bases and J by 6 bases, with 18 bases between the two germline ends. The CDR3 sequence: CASSRGAGGGEQYF. DNA for the CDR3: TGTGCCAGCAGCCGTGGGGCAGGGGGAGGCGAGCAGTACTTC.

The chain carries TRBV4-1 and TRBJ1-1; 7 nucleotides line up with TRBD1. V lost 0 bases and J lost 1; bases outside the gene matches: 8. CDR1 and CDR2 (germline): MGHRA, YSYEKL. The CDR3 spans 17 residues. The CDR3 spells CASSQDQKTGRNTEAFF. The CDR3 DNA follows: TGCGCCAGCAGCCAAGATCAAAAGACAGGGAGGAACACTGAAGCTTTCTTT.

This chain links TRBV7-2 with TRBJ2-7; possibly TRBD1 for D (6 bases). Trimming took 5 bases from V and 3 from J, leaving 11 bases between them. This CDR3 comprises 13 residues. Germline V gene data show CDR1 as SGHTA and CDR2 as FQGNSA. CDR3 in DNA: TGTGCCAGCAGCAAGGGACAATTCTACGAGCAGTACTTC. Protein: CASSKGQFYEQYF.

The chain carries TRBV19 and TRBJ1-4; D remains unclear. The germline CDR1 and CDR2 sequences are LNHDA and SQIVND (reference sequence). The V end was cut by 1 base, the J end by 7 bases, with 1 base between. The CDR3 loop spans 11 amino acids. The CDR3 DNA sequence: TGTGCCAGTAGTATAGGTGAAAAACTGTTTTTT. Its translation is CASSIGEKLFF.

The gene calls are TRBV20-1 and TRBJ2-7; D may be TRBD1 or TRBD2 (5 bases each). The germline V gene encodes CDR1 DFQATT and CDR2 SNEGSKA (reference sequence). The CDR3 runs to 11 residues. With 1 base removed from V and 6 bases from J, the gap between germline ends came to 7 bases. In DNA, the CDR3 is TGCAGTGCTAGAGGTGGGACCGAGCAGTACTTC. As protein: CSARGGTEQYF.

The chain uses TRBV20-1 and TRBJ2-1; no clear D. The germline V and J ends were trimmed by 4 bases and 0 bases, with 13 bases remaining between them. The CDR3 sequence is 15 residues long. Germline-derived CDR1 and CDR2 are DFQATT and SNEGSKA (reference sequence). The CDR3 here is CSAIMTYSSYNEQFF. CDR3 nucleotides: TGCAGTGCTATTATGACATACAGCTCCTACAATGAGCAGTTCTTC.

This chain joins TRBV7-2 and TRBJ1-1; 7 bases are a match to TRBD1. V lost 1 base, J lost 12 bases, and 5 bases stayed unmatched. There are 12 residues in the CDR3. Germline V lookup: CDR1 SGHTA, CDR2 FQGNSA. The CDR3 DNA sequence: TGTGCCAGCAGCTTAGGGGCCAGGGGGTCTTTCTTT. Protein: CASSLGARGSFF.

The V call is TRBV7-2, the J call TRBJ1-5; tentative D call: TRBD1 (5 bases). CDR3 length: 15 amino acids. V lost 4 bases, J lost 0 bases, and 10 bases lay in between. CDR1 and CDR2 from the germline V gene are SGHTA and FQGNSA. The CDR3 is CASSSGPASNQPQHF. The CDR3 DNA reads as TGTGCCAGCAGCTCGGGACCAGCTAGCAATCAGCCCCAGCATTTT.

This clonotype has only a few counts. The chain has TRBV4-2 and TRBJ2-5; 7 nucleotides line up with TRBD2. From germline, CDR1 is LGHNA and CDR2 YNFKEQ. J was trimmed by 2 bases and V by 4 bases; bases with no gene match: 13. The CDR3 has 17 residues. DNA for the CDR3: TGTGCCAGCAGCCCCTACCTGGGTCTAGCGGCACAAGAGACCCAGTACTTC. Protein: CASSPYLGLAAQETQYF.

The genes are TRBV12-3 or TRBV12-4 and TRBJ2-7, with D possibly matching TRBD1 (5 bases). V lost 4 bases to trimming and J lost 6 bases, with 7 bases between them. The CDR3 is 11 residues long. CDR3 DNA sequence: TGTGCCAGCAGTTCCAGGGCCGAGCAGTACTTC. As protein: CASSSRAEQYF.

The chain joins TRBV7-9 to TRBJ2-3, with TRBD2 as a possible D gene (6 bases). V was cut by 6 bases and J by 2 bases, with 15 bases left in between. The CDR3 has 15 amino acids. Germline V gives CDR1 SEHNR, CDR2 FQNEAQ (reference sequence). DNA of the CDR3: TGTGCCAGCAGTATCGTCGCGGGACCCACAGATACGCAGTATTTT. This translates into CASSIVAGPTDTQYF.

The V gene is TRBV14, the J gene TRBJ2-1; 8 bases fit TRBD2. The germline CDR1 and CDR2 sequences are SGHDN and FVKESK. The CDR3 is 14 amino acids. After removal of 4 bases from V and 4 bases from J, the junction contained 3 bases not matched to a gene. The CDR3 loop is CASSLPGGYNEQFF. The CDR3 DNA reads as TGTGCCAGCAGCCTGCCGGGGGGGTACAATGAGCAGTTCTTC.

The V call is TRBV11-1, the J call TRBJ2-7, with TRBD2 identical over 13 bases. Germline assignment: CDR1 SGHAT and CDR2 FQDESV (reference sequence). Trimming removed 3 bases from V and 7 bases from J; junction bases left unmatched: 6. The CDR3 runs 15 residues. Here the CDR3 DNA reads TGTGCCAGCAGCTTCGGGACTAGCGGGGCCAGGGAGCAGTACTTC. Translating gives CASSFGTSGAREQYF. The whole variable domain, filled in from reference TRBV11-1 and TRBJ2-7, reads EAEVAQSPRYKITEKSQAVAFWCDPISGHATLYWYRQILGQGPELLVQFQDESVVDDSQLPKDRFSAERLKGVDSTLKIQPAELGDSAMYLCASSFGTSGAREQYFGPGTRLTVT.

This clonotype was found a few times. The genes are TRBV20-1 and TRBJ2-1, with 7 bases aligning to TRBD2. CDR3 size: 12 residues. The germline gives CDR1 DFQATT, CDR2 SNEGSKA (reference sequence). Trimming at V came to 0 bases and at J to 10 bases, leaving 3 bases not matched to a gene. The CDR3 DNA sequence: TGCAGTGCTAGAGACGCCGGGGGGGAGCAGTTCTTC. Amino acid sequence: CSARDAGGEQFF.